This T cell receptor beta chain was found in a study of graft-versus-host responses after intestinal transplantation. Background on the study: Multivisceral, liver-intestinal, or isolated intestinal transplants were performed in recipients. Following induction with anti-thymocyte globulin, all recipients were given tacrolimus and steroids for approximately three years.

Trimming pared 3 bases from V and 0 bases from J, leaving 8 bases between. The germline V gene encodes CDR1 SEHNR and CDR2 FQNEAQ (reference sequence). This CDR3 is built from 14 residues. Data came from immunoSEQ multiplex PCR; TCRdb stores just in-frame clones and leaves some out. The sample carries about 93,000 clones, just under 95% recorded once. Regarding the study as a whole: Researchers found GvH clones in recipient marrow, and some showed up first in ileum or blood. Elevated graft-versus-host to host-versus-graft clonal ratios in allografts were recorded for patients with graft-donor T cell macrochimerism.

As concerns this clone: Antigen specificity is unknown.

The receptor's source is a human donor who received an intestinal transplant. Material: unstimulated CD8+ T cells sorted from spleen or lymph node cells, obtained before intestinal transplant. The J gene is TRBJ2-5, the V gene TRBV7-9; D call uncertain. The DNA of the CDR3 is TGTGCCAGCAGCTTTGTCACAGACCAAGAGACCCAGTACTTC. This sequence encodes CASSFVTDQETQYF.